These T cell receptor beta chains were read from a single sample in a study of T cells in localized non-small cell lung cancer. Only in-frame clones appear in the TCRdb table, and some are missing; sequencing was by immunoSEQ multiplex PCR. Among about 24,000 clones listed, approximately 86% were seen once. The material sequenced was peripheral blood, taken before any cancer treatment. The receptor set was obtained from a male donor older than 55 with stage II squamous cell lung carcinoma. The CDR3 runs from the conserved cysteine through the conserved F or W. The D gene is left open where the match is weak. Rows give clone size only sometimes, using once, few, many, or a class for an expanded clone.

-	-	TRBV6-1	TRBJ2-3	TGTGCCAGTCGGGGTAGCACAGATACGCAGTATTTT	CASRGSTDTQYF
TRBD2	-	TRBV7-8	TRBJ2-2	TGTGCCAGCAGCCCGAGGGCGGGGGGGAACACCGGGGAGCTGTTTTTT	CASSPRAGGNTGELFF
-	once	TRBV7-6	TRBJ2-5	TGTGCCAGCAGCCCGTTGGAGACCCAGTACTTC	CASSPLETQYF
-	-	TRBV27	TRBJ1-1	TGTGCCAGCAGTTCCCTGACCCTAGACAGAGAGAACACTGAAGCTTTCTTT	CASSSLTLDRENTEAFF
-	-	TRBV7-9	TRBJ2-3	TGTGCCAGCAAGAGAGCAGATACGCAGTATTTT	CASKRADTQYF
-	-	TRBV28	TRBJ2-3	TGTGCCAGCAGTTTAGTAGATCCTAGCACAGATACGCAGTATTTT	CASSLVDPSTDTQYF
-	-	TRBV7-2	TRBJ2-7	TGTGCCAGCAGCTTAGAGGGCCATCAGGGGTACGAGCAGTACTTC	CASSLEGHQGYEQYF
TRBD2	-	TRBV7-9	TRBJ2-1	TGTGCCAGCAGCTCTCGGACTAGCGGGGGGTCCTCCTACAATGAGCAGTTCTTC	CASSSRTSGGSSYNEQFF
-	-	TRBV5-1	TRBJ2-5	TGCGCCAGCAGAATAGGGATGGCGGGGGAGACCCAGTACTTC	CASRIGMAGETQYF
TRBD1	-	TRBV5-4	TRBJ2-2	TGTGCCAGCAGCTTGGAAGCCCCGACAGGGTCAACGAGGGAGCTGTTTTTT	CASSLEAPTGSTRELFF
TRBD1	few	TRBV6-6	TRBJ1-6	TGTGCCAGCAGCCAAGAGGGGGCGCTGGGTAATTCACCCCTCCACTTT	CASSQEGALGNSPLHF
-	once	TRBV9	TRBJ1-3	TGTGCCAGCAGCGCATTGTCAGGGTCTGGAAACACCATATATTTT	CASSALSGSGNTIYF
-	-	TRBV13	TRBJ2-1	TGTGCCAGCAGCTTAGGCAGAGTTAGCGATGAGCAGTTCTTC	CASSLGRVSDEQFF
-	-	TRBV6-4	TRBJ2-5	TGTGCCAGCAGCATTTCCTCGAGGGGGGGCGGGTCAGAGACCCAGTACTTC	CASSISSRGGGSETQYF
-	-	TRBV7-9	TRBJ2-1	TGTGCCAGCAGCTTAGTTCAGGCAGAGCGGTTCTTC	CASSLVQAERFF
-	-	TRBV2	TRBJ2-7	TGTGCCAGCAGTGGACTCCCACCCCGGGCGAGGGGGTACTTC	CASSGLPPRARGYF
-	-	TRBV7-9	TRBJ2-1	TGTGCCAGCAGCCCAGGGGTAGTGACCTACAATGAGCAGTTCTTC	CASSPGVVTYNEQFF
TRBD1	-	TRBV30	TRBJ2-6	TGTGCCTGGAGTGGTTTCAGGGGGCAATTGAGCTCTGGGGCCAACGTCCTGACTTTC	CAWSGFRGQLSSGANVLTF
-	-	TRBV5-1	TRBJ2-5	TGCGCCAGCAGGAGAGGGCAAGAGACCCAGTACTTC	CASRRGQETQYF
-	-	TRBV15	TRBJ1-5	TGTGCCACCAGCAGAGATGCGGGATTTAATCAGCTCCAGCATTTT	CATSRDAGFNQLQHF
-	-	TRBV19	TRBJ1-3	TGTGCCAGTGGAGGGACATTTGGAAACACCATATATTTT	CASGGTFGNTIYF
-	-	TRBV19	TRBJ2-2	TGTGCCAGTAATAGTAGGCCCGGGGAGCTGTTTTTT	CASNSRPGELFF
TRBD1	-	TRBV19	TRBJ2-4	TGTGCCAGTAGTCGGGACAGGAAAGGAGACAAAAACATTCAGTACTTC	CASSRDRKGDKNIQYF
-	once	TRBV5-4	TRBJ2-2	TGTGCCAGCAGCTTGGATTTGGCCGTTATGGGGGAGCTGTTTTTT	CASSLDLAVMGELFF
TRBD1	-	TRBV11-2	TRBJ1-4	TGTGCCAGCAGCTTAGTTGACCCCAGGGGGCGGAGGGGTAATGAAAAACTGTTTTTT	CASSLVDPRGRRGNEKLFF
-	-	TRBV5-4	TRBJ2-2	TGTGCCAGCAGCCCCCAGGCGAGGCCCTCCATCACCGGGGAGCTGTTTTTT	CASSPQARPSITGELFF
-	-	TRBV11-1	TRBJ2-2	TGTGCCAGCAGCTTCTTGGACCAAACGAACACCGGGGAGCTGTTTTTT	CASSFLDQTNTGELFF
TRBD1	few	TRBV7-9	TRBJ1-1	TGTGCCAGCAGCCCAACGACAGGGCCGAGGGCTTTCTTT	CASSPTTGPRAFF
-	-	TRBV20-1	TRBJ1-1	TGCAGTGCAGGGGGGGAGACTGAAGCTTTCTTT	CSAGGETEAFF
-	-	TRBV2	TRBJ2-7	TGTGCCAGCAGCCCCGGGAACCGGGGCGAGCAGTACTTC	CASSPGNRGEQYF
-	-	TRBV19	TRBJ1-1	TGTGCCAGTAGTATTCTGGAGAACACTGAAGCTTTCTTT	CASSILENTEAFF
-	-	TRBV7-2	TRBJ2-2	TGTGCCAGCAGATACAGGGCCAACACCGGGGAGCTGTTTTTT	CASRYRANTGELFF
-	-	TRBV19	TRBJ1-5	TGTGCCAGTAGTTTGAAACCCTCCGGTCAGCCCCAGCATTTT	CASSLKPSGQPQHF
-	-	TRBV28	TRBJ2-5	TGTGCCAGCAGTTTATTAGACAGTAGAGAGACCCAGTACTTC	CASSLLDSRETQYF
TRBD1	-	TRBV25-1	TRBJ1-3	TGTGCCAGCAGGACAGGGTCCGGAAACACCATATATTTT	CASRTGSGNTIYF
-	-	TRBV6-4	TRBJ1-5	TGTGCCAGCAGTTCAGATAGCAATCAGCCCCAGCATTTT	CASSSDSNQPQHF
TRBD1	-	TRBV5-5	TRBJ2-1	TGTGCCAGCAGCTCCCTGACAGGGGCCAGCAATGAGCAGTTCTTC	CASSSLTGASNEQFF
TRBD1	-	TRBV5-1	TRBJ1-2	TGCGCCAGCAGCCCGGACAGGGTCCCCTATGGCTACACCTTC	CASSPDRVPYGYTF
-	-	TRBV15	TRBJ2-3	TGTGCCACCAGGGGGGACCGCACAGATACGCAGTATTTT	CATRGDRTDTQYF
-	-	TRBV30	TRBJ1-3	TGTGCCTGGAGCGCTCTAAGTTTCGGAAGATCCGGATACACCATATATTTT	CAWSALSFGRSGYTIYF
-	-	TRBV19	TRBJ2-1	TGTGCCAGTAGTAGCGGGATTGACAATGAGCAGTTCTTC	CASSSGIDNEQFF
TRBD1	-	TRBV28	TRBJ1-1	TGTGCCAGCAGATCAGGACAGGCGACTGAAGCTTTCTTT	CASRSGQATEAFF
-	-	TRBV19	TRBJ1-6	TGTGCCAGTAGTCTTTCGCTTCAGGGGTCACCCCTCCACTTT	CASSLSLQGSPLHF
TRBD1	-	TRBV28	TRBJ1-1	TGTGCCAGCAGTCCAGGGACAGGGGGAGCGGTGGCTTTCTTT	CASSPGTGGAVAFF
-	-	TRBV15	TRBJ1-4	TGTGCCACCAGCGGGGCCGGGACGAGGAATGAAAAACTGTTTTTT	CATSGAGTRNEKLFF
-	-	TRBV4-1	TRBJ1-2	TGCGCCAGCAGCCAGGTTTCGGGACACCTTAACTATGGCTACACCTTC	CASSQVSGHLNYGYTF
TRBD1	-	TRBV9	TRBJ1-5	TGTGCCAGCAGCAAAGGACAGGGAGTCCAGCCCCAGCATTTT	CASSKGQGVQPQHF
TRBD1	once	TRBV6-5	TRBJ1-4	TGTGCCAGCAGTTCGACAGGGTATTCCAATGAAAAACTGTTTTTT	CASSSTGYSNEKLFF
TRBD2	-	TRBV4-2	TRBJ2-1	TGTGCCAGCAGCCAAGATGTGGGGGGGGTGGGTGAGCAGTTCTTC	CASSQDVGGVGEQFF
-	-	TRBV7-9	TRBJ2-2	TGTGCCAGCAGCTTAACCTCCGGCGGGGAGCTGTTTTTT	CASSLTSGGELFF
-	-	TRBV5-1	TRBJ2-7	TGCGCCAGCAGCCCAACAGGCTACGAGCAGTACTTC	CASSPTGYEQYF
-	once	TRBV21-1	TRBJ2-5	TGTGCCAGCATCCTCGGGCTGACAGGGGAAAGGGGCCACCAAGAGACCCAGTACTTC	CASILGLTGERGHQETQYF
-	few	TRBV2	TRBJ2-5	TGTGCCAGTCGGACGGTGGGAGAGACCCAGTACTTC	CASRTVGETQYF